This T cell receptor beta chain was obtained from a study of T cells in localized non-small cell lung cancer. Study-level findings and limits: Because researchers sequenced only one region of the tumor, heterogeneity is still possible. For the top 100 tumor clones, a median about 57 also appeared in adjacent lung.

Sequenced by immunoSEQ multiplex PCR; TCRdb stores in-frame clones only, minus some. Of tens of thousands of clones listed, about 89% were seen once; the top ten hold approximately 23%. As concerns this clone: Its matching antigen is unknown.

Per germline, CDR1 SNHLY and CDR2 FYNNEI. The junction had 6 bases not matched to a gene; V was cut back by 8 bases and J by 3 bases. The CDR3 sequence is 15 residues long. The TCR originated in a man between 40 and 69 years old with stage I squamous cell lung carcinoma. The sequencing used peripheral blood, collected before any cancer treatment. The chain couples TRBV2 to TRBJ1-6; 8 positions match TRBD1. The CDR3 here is CASGLTGGYNSPLHF. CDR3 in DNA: TGTGCCAGCGGTCTAACAGGGGGCTATAATTCACCCCTCCACTTT. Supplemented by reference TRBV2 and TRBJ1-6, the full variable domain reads EPEVTQTPSHQVTQMGQEVILRCVPISNHLYFYWYRQILGQKVEFLVSFYNNEISEKSEIFDDQFSVERPDGSNFTLKIRSTKLEDSAMYFCASGLTGGYNSPLHFGNGTRLTVT.